One TCR beta chain is described in this entry. No antigen is known for it. Germline assignment: CDR1 LNHNV and CDR2 YYDKDF (reference sequence). V gave up 0 bases and J gave up 2 bases, with 9 bases separating them. The CDR3 covers 15 residues. The entry originates in a study of T cells in Graves' hyperthyroidism and ophthalmopathy. Across the study: At initial diagnosis, before any treatment had begun, peripheral blood was obtained. Study results and caveats: Most thyroid-expanded clonotypes above 0.001 were also found in blood.

TCR beta CDR3 sequences were amplified from RNA transcripts. An initial round of RT-PCR targeting the TCR CDR3 relied on the HTBI primer set. TCRdb passed the multiplex PCR reads through MiXCR, listing each CDR3 protein once. Of around 280,000 distinct CDR3 sequences listed, roughly 14% were seen once; the top ten hold around 7.9%. Any patient presenting with uncontrolled infection, other autoimmune disease, pregnancy or lactation was left out. The study based diagnoses on clinical symptoms, serum thyroxine and TRAb, thyroid ultrasound and orbital computed tomography. Sequenced: blood. This sequence originates from a woman aged 30 to 39 with Graves' hyperthyroidism that later progressed to Graves' ophthalmopathy. The V call is TRBV15, the J call TRBJ2-3; either TRBD1 or TRBD2 may fit D (5 bases each). DNA of the CDR3: TGTGCCACCAGCAGAGAGAGGGGATACACAGATACGCAGTATTTT. This gives the protein CATSRERGYTDTQYF.